Detailed here is one T cell receptor (beta chain). Its matching antigen is unknown. This sample is part of a study of T cells in Graves' hyperthyroidism and ophthalmopathy. Study-wide findings and caveats: Ophthalmopathy onset followed model prediction by a median about six months.

Each patient was aged 18 to 65 and had newly diagnosed hyperthyroidism of under 2 months' duration. Diagnostic decisions used clinical symptoms, serum thyroxine and TRAb, thyroid ultrasound and orbital computed tomography. What was amplified from RNA transcripts were TCR beta CDR3 regions. HTBI primers drove first-round RT-PCR of the TCR CDR3. TCRdb reanalysed the multiplex PCR reads using MiXCR and keeps one entry per CDR3 protein. The sample holds approximately 870,000 distinct CDR3 sequences, 38% seen once. CDR1 and CDR2 (germline): MGHRA, YSYEKL. With 1 base clipped from V and 8 bases from J, the junction kept 5 bases outside the gene matches. The CDR3 has 15 residues.

The clonotype comes from a man between 18 and 35 years old with Graves' hyperthyroidism. The chain is built from TRBV4-1 and TRBJ2-2; the match to TRBD1 covers 9 bases. Sequencing was done on a sample of blood. DNA of the CDR3: TGCGCCAGCAGCCAAGCACAGGGGGCTGCTGGGGAGCTGTTTTTT. Protein: CASSQAQGAAGELFF.